Presented here are 15 T cell receptor beta chains from one specimen sequenced in a study of cytomegalovirus exposure and HLA in healthy donors (dated by TCRdb to the late 2010s). The library was made by the immunoSEQ multiplex PCR assay. The multiplex PCR relied on a mix of 60 forward primers for TCR Vbeta segments and 13 reverse primers for TCR Jbeta segments. Not all clones reach the TCRdb copy of this immuneACCESS table, which keeps in-frame sequences only. Checked studies attribute under half of the gap to unresolved V genes and leave the rest unexplained. This sample gives more than 60,000 clones in total; about 68% of them show up just once. Roughly 9.1% of the sample is in the top ten clones. Sequencing was performed on PBMCs. The receptors stem from a middle-aged man in good health and CMV-seropositive.

V usage is TRBV2 and J usage is TRBJ2-3, with TRBD1 matching 8 bases. This CDR3 spans 17 amino acids. Trimming removed 4 bases from V and 6 bases from J; junction bases left unmatched: 15. CDR1 SNHLY and CDR2 FYNNEI come from the germline V gene. CDR3 nucleotide sequence: TGTGCCAGCAGTGCGAACAGGGGGATACTTGTAACGGATACGCAGTATTTT. Its translation: CASSANRGILVTDTQYF.

A few counts support this clone. Other DNA sequences in the sample encode the same CDR3. The chain uses TRBV18 and TRBJ1-5, with no clear D. Germline V gives CDR1 KGHSH, CDR2 LQKENI. The CDR3 is 13 residues long. Trimming took 2 bases from V and 4 from J, leaving 6 bases between them. This CDR3 reads CASSPGQNQPQHF. As DNA, the CDR3 is TGTGCCAGCTCACCAGGTCAGAATCAGCCCCAGCATTTT.

The chain joins TRBV4-2 to TRBJ2-1, with D possibly TRBD1 on 6 matching bases. Germline assignment: CDR1 LGHNA and CDR2 YNFKEQ. The CDR3 runs to 15 residues. Trimming removed 0 bases from V and 6 bases from J, with 12 bases in between. The CDR3 spells CASSQEQVGGNEQFF. CDR3 DNA: TGTGCCAGCAGCCAAGAGCAGGTAGGGGGCAATGAGCAGTTCTTC.

The chain joins TRBV14 to TRBJ2-6, with TRBD1 as a possible D gene (6 bases). The germline V gene encodes CDR1 SGHDN and CDR2 FVKESK. This CDR3 has 15 residues. V lost 3 bases to trimming and J lost 7 bases, with 13 bases between them. CDR3 sequence (DNA): TGTGCCAGCAGCCAGGGGGCTAGGGACGCCAACGTCCTGACTTTC. Its translation is CASSQGARDANVLTF.

On this clone itself: The same CDR3 can be traced to other DNA sequences in this sample. V is TRBV5-4 and J is TRBJ1-5; D gene uncertain. This CDR3 comprises 14 residues. Germline V lookup: CDR1 SGHNT, CDR2 YYREEE (reference sequence). Trimming shortened V by 0 bases and J by 7 bases, and 11 bases separated the two germline ends. The CDR3 region is CASSLDGGGQPQHF. In DNA form, the CDR3 reads TGTGCCAGCAGCTTGGACGGTGGAGGGCAGCCCCAGCATTTT.

This clone was seen a few times. V and J are TRBV7-9 and TRBJ1-2; 7 nucleotides agree with TRBD1. Germline-derived CDR1 and CDR2 are SEHNR and FQNEAQ (reference sequence). CDR3 size: 12 residues. V was clipped by 4 bases and J by 4 bases; unmatched bases: 0. CDR3 in DNA: TGTGCCAGCAGCTGGGACAGCTATGGCTACACCTTC. Protein sequence: CASSWDSYGYTF.

The rearrangement uses TRBV7-2 and TRBJ1-1; 8 bases are shared with TRBD1. With 5 bases clipped from V and 10 bases from J, the junction kept 15 bases outside the gene matches. Germline lookup yields CDR1 SGHTA and CDR2 FQGNSA. The CDR3 is 15 amino acids. Here the CDR3 DNA reads TGTGCCAGCAGCCGGAGACAGGGGCCGCCAAGTCGAGCTTTCTTT. The encoded protein is CASSRRQGPPSRAFF.

The J gene is TRBJ2-5, the V gene TRBV15; D gene unclear. The CDR3 spans 15 residues. Germline CDR1 is LNHNV and CDR2 is YYDKDF (reference sequence). Trimming cost V 0 bases and J 3 bases, with 11 bases left between them. CDR3 nucleotide sequence: TGTGCCACCAGCAGAGATCCTAGATATGAAGAGACCCAGTACTTC. It yields the protein CATSRDPRYEETQYF.

V is TRBV28 and J is TRBJ2-7, with TRBD1 as a possible D gene (5 bases). Germline V CDR1 and CDR2: MDHEN, SYDVKM. V was cut by 5 bases and J by 7 bases, with 18 bases left in between. This CDR3 comprises 14 residues. CDR3: CASSGSPTDGEQYF. The CDR3 DNA is TGTGCCAGCAGTGGGTCCCCGACAGACGGGGAGCAGTACTTC.

The DNA for the CDR3 is TGTGCCAGCAGCCGACAGTACAGGGTAACTGAAGCTTTCTTT. Protein: CASSRQYRVTEAFF. The genes are TRBV6-1 and TRBJ1-1; tentatively, D is TRBD1 (6 bases). The germline V gene has CDR1 MNHNS and CDR2 SASEGT. The germline V and J ends were trimmed by 6 bases and 5 bases, with 16 bases remaining between them. The CDR3 is 14 amino acids.

The V call is TRBV15, the J call TRBJ1-2, with 7 bases fitting TRBD1. The CDR3 is 15 amino acids. Losses at the gene ends were 6 bases for V and 8 bases for J; bases not matched to a gene: 15. Germline lookup yields CDR1 LNHNV and CDR2 YYDKDF (reference sequence). DNA of the CDR3: TGTGCCACCAGTAGTGAAGGGGGCCGCCTCGGGGGCTACACCTTC. Its protein is CATSSEGGRLGGYTF.

The genes are TRBV5-5 and TRBJ1-4; D gene ambiguous. Trimming removed 0 bases from V and 0 bases from J, with 12 bases in between. The CDR3 runs 17 residues. Germline V gene lookup returns CDR1 SGHKS and CDR2 YYEKEE (reference sequence). The CDR3 here is CASSLDAGYSTNEKLFF. CDR3 DNA sequence: TGTGCCAGCAGCTTGGATGCAGGTTACTCAACTAATGAAAAACTGTTTTTT. Together with reference TRBV5-5 and TRBJ1-4, the CDR3 gives the full variable domain: DAGVTQSPTHLIKTRGQQVTLRCSPISGHKSVSWYQQVLGQGPQFIFQYYEKEERGRGNFPDRFSARQFPNYSSELNVNALLLGDSALYLCASSLDAGYSTNEKLFFGSGTQLSVL.

The J gene is TRBJ2-7, the V gene TRBV21-1; the table's D call of TRBD1 was not tested on the DNA. TRBV21-1 is recorded as a pseudogene. There are 13 residues in the CDR3. The CDR3 is CASRRTAPYEQYF. CDR3 DNA: TGTGCCAGCCGGAGGACAGCCCCCTACGAGCAGTACTTC.

This rearrangement joins TRBV4-1 to TRBJ1-5; a possible D gene is TRBD1 (5 bases). Germline CDR1 reads MGHRA; CDR2 reads YSYEKL. The V end lost 4 bases, the J end lost 6 bases, and 13 bases lay between the germline ends. The CDR3 runs to 14 residues. CDR3 DNA: TGCGCCAGCAGCCCCCTGGGGGGGTTTCAGCCCCAGCATTTT. Protein: CASSPLGGFQPQHF.

The CDR3 sequence: CASSPPGKNTEAFF. DNA of the CDR3: TGTGCCAGCAGCCCACCCGGGAAGAACACTGAAGCTTTCTTT. This chain connects TRBV28 to TRBJ1-1; D is undetermined. CDR1 is MDHEN, CDR2 SYDVKM, per germline. There are 14 residues in the CDR3. V gave up 6 bases and J gave up 1 base, with 12 bases separating them. The full variable domain, rest sourced from reference TRBV28 and TRBJ1-1, is DVKVTQSSRYLVKRTGEKVFLECVQDMDHENMFWYRQDPGLGLRLIYFSYDVKMKEKGDIPEGYSVSREKKERFSLILESASTNQTSMYLCASSPPGKNTEAFFGQGTRLTVV.